This T cell receptor beta chain was retrieved from a study of blood T cell repertoires in COVID-19. Sequencing used immunoSEQ multiplex PCR; TCRdb keeps in-frame clones, though not all of them. The data contain about 43,000 clones, over 80% of them singletons. This clone was seen a few times. Losses at the gene ends were 3 bases for V and 7 bases for J; bases not matched to a gene: 9. The CDR3 contains 17 residues. Germline loops: CDR1 KGHSH, CDR2 LQKENI. The chain employs TRBV18 and TRBJ1-6; 10 bases line up with TRBD1. The sequence derives from a man aged 60 to 69 with active COVID-19. Sequenced material: peripheral blood. Here the CDR3 reads CASSPLGQGIWNSPLHF. In DNA form, the CDR3 reads TGTGCCAGCTCACCTTTGGGACAGGGGATATGGAATTCACCCCTCCACTTT.